Listed here are 10 T cell receptor beta chains from one sample, sequenced in a study of cytomegalovirus exposure and HLA in healthy donors. TCRdb's copy holds only in-frame clones and misses some; the assay was immunoSEQ multiplex PCR. The sample carries roughly 300,000 clones, 70% to 90% recorded once. The sample was PBMCs. All receptors come from a woman between 18 and 30 years old in good health and CMV-seronegative.

This clone was recorded only once. This chain joins TRBV9 and TRBJ2-2, with D possibly being TRBD2 (6 bases). Germline V gives CDR1 SGDLS, CDR2 YYNGEE. The V end was cut by 3 bases, the J end by 0 bases, with 12 bases between. The CDR3 loop spans 16 amino acids. Here the CDR3 DNA reads TGTGCCAGCAGCGGAGGACGGACTACGAACACCGGGGAGCTGTTTTTT. Protein sequence: CASSGGRTTNTGELFF.

The CDR3: CASRSGTSHSGELFF. CDR3 nucleotides: TGTGCCAGCAGGTCCGGGACTAGCCACAGCGGGGAGCTGTTTTTT. This chain joins TRBV6-5 and TRBJ2-2, with 9 bases matching TRBD2. CDR3 length: 15 amino acids. V gave up 6 bases and J gave up 7 bases; unmatched junction bases: 9. Per germline, CDR1 MNHEY and CDR2 SVGAGI.

The genes are TRBV11-1 and TRBJ2-7; 7 nucleotides align to TRBD1. Germline-derived CDR1 and CDR2 are SGHAT and FQDESV (reference sequence). This CDR3 region has 13 residues. V shed 8 bases, J shed 3 bases, and the junction held 7 bases outside the gene matches. The CDR3 loop is CASGGQLNYEQYF. As DNA, the CDR3 is TGTGCCAGCGGGGGACAGCTTAACTACGAGCAGTACTTC.

Concerning this clone itself: Different DNA sequences within this sample yield the same CDR3. The chain has TRBV18 and TRBJ1-1; D is uncertain. Germline CDR1 is KGHSH and CDR2 is LQKENI. V shed 1 base and J shed 1 base, with 7 bases lying between them. The CDR3 is 14 residues long. The CDR3 reads CASSPQGENTEAFF. CDR3 nucleotide sequence: TGTGCCAGCTCACCACAGGGAGAGAACACTGAAGCTTTCTTT.

This clone was picked up one time. CDR3 DNA sequence: TGTGCCAGCAATAAGGGACAGGGAGCAGCCTACGAGCAGTACTTC. Its translation is CASNKGQGAAYEQYF. This chain uses TRBV6-1 with TRBJ2-7, with 9 bases aligning to TRBD1. The V gene's germline CDR1 is MNHNS and CDR2 SASEGT. CDR3 length: 15 residues. Trimming cost V 7 bases and J 2 bases; bases outside gene matches: 9.

The rearrangement uses TRBV4-2 and TRBJ2-3, with D possibly matching TRBD2 (6 bases). CDR1 and CDR2 (germline): LGHNA, YNFKEQ. The germline V and J ends were trimmed by 0 bases and 0 bases, with 19 bases remaining between them. The CDR3 totals 19 residues. CDR3 region: CASSQEFKGLRTSTDTQYF. CDR3 coding DNA: TGTGCCAGCAGCCAAGAATTTAAGGGACTTAGGACTAGCACAGATACGCAGTATTTT.

The CDR3 here is CASSAQGDFQETQYF. Here the CDR3 DNA reads TGCGCCAGCAGCGCACAAGGAGACTTTCAAGAGACCCAGTACTTC. This chain joins TRBV5-1 and TRBJ2-5; no reliable D call. This CDR3 spans 15 amino acids. V dropped 4 bases and J dropped 2 bases, with 15 bases sitting between them. The germline CDR1 and CDR2 sequences are SGHRS and YFSETQ.

The chain carries TRBV28 and TRBJ1-3; D is unclear. Per the germline V gene, CDR1 is MDHEN and CDR2 is SYDVKM. Trimming took off 7 bases at V and 0 bases at J, with 19 bases between the two ends. This CDR3 has 17 amino acids. The DNA for the CDR3 is TGTGCCAGCACAGCGCATGAAAGGTCGAGCTCTGGAAACACCATATATTTT. Translating gives CASTAHERSSSGNTIYF.

The chain couples TRBV29-1 to TRBJ2-5; D remains unclear. This CDR3 contains 12 residues. Germline V gene sequence: CDR1 SQVTM, CDR2 ANQGSEA. V was shortened by 7 bases and J by 1 base, with 10 bases between the two germline ends. For the CDR3, the DNA is TGCAGCGGCGGCACGCCCCAAGAGACCCAGTACTTC. Amino acids: CSGGTPQETQYF.

V is TRBV19 and J is TRBJ1-2, with D possibly TRBD1 on 5 matching bases. The ends were cut back, 4 bases at V and 3 bases at J, with 18 bases in the middle. Germline V gene lookup returns CDR1 LNHDA and CDR2 SQIVND (reference sequence). The CDR3 is 16 residues long. CDR3 nucleotide sequence: TGTGCCAGTAGTACGGCGGGGCAGGAGATATACTATGGCTACACCTTC. It specifies CASSTAGQEIYYGYTF.